Shown below are 21 T cell receptor beta chains from a single sample sequenced in a study of blood T cell repertoires in COVID-19. This table comes from immunoSEQ multiplex PCR, and its TCRdb copy is limited to in-frame clones, with some not included. The table lists a few hundred thousand clones, roughly 80% of them singletons. The source material was peripheral blood. These receptors all come from a man younger than 45 with active or convalescent COVID-19.

V gene TRBV7-9 combines with J gene TRBJ2-7; D is possibly TRBD2 (6 bases). There are 16 residues in the CDR3. Germline CDR1 SEHNR, CDR2 FQNEAQ (reference sequence). With 6 bases removed from V and 5 bases from J, the gap between germline ends came to 23 bases. CDR3 residues: CASRQEGGPSGNEQYF. As DNA, the CDR3 is TGTGCCAGCAGGCAAGAGGGAGGCCCCTCTGGGAACGAGCAGTACTTC.

The chain combines TRBV7-2 with TRBJ1-4; TRBD1 matches at 9 bases. The CDR3 sequence is 15 residues long. In germline, CDR1 is SGHTA, CDR2 FQGNSA. Losses at the gene ends were 1 base for V and 7 bases for J; bases not matched to a gene: 4. CDR3 in DNA: TGTGCCAGCAGCTTAGGGGGGACAGGGTCTGAAAAACTGTTTTTT. Its protein product is CASSLGGTGSEKLFF.

The gene calls are TRBV5-1 and TRBJ1-2; the match to TRBD1 covers 10 bases. The CDR3 consists of 13 residues. The junction had 5 bases not matched to a gene; V was cut back by 4 bases and J by 8 bases. CDR1 is SGHRS, CDR2 YFSETQ, per germline. CDR3 DNA sequence: TGCGCCAGCAGCGCGACAGGGGGCGACGGCTACACCTTC. Its protein is CASSATGGDGYTF.

This sequence joins TRBV25-1 and TRBJ2-1, with D possibly being TRBD1 (6 bases). CDR1 and CDR2 from the germline V gene are MGHDK and SYGVNS. The CDR3 has 11 residues. The V end lost 9 bases, the J end lost 4 bases, and 7 bases lay between the germline ends. The chain's CDR3 is CASQGYNEQFF. The CDR3 coding sequence is TGTGCCAGTCAGGGGTACAATGAGCAGTTCTTC.

The chain employs TRBV4-2 and TRBJ2-3, with D unresolved. There are 17 residues in the CDR3. V gave up 0 bases and J gave up 2 bases, with 15 bases separating them. From germline, CDR1 is LGHNA and CDR2 YNFKEQ. Here the CDR3 DNA reads TGTGCCAGCAGCCAAGATATCCCACCTACCCCCACAGATACGCAGTATTTT. Its protein is CASSQDIPPTPTDTQYF.

This clone was counted once. The chain combines TRBV11-2 with TRBJ1-5; D uncertain. Looked up from germline, CDR1 is SGHAT and CDR2 is FQNNGV. V lost 3 bases and J lost 7, with 10 bases in between. This CDR3 contains 13 residues. CDR3: CASSFHFLQPQHF. The CDR3 DNA is TGTGCCAGCAGCTTTCACTTCCTACAGCCCCAGCATTTT. The variable domain in full, with the rest retrieved from reference TRBV11-2 and TRBJ1-5, is EAGVAQSPRYKIIEKRQSVAFWCNPISGHATLYWYQQILGQGPKLLIQFQNNGVVDDSQLPKDRFSAERLKGVDSTLKIQPAKLEDSAVYLCASSFHFLQPQHFGDGTRLSIL.

The chain joins TRBV15 to TRBJ2-1; D remains ambiguous. This CDR3 contains 16 residues. V was trimmed by 1 base and J by 7 bases, leaving 17 bases between them. Germline V CDR1 and CDR2: LNHNV, YYDKDF (reference sequence). The CDR3 nucleotides are TGTGCCACCAGCAGAGCTTCTACCATTCTGTGGAATGAGCAGTTCTTC. Protein: CATSRASTILWNEQFF.

This sequence joins TRBV5-1 and TRBJ1-4; the match to TRBD1 covers 7 bases. This CDR3 is built from 15 residues. V was pared by 1 base and J by 0 bases, with 0 bases of the junction left unmatched. CDR1 SGHRS and CDR2 YFSETQ come from the germline V gene. The DNA of the CDR3 is TGCGCCAGCAGCTTGACAGGGGCAACTAATGAAAAACTGTTTTTT. Its protein is CASSLTGATNEKLFF.

The V and J genes are TRBV6-5 and TRBJ1-4; 9 bases are a match to TRBD1. CDR1 is MNHEY and CDR2 is SVGAGI in the germline V gene. This CDR3 contains 14 residues. Germline trimming cut 5 bases from V and 8 bases from J; bases unmatched to any gene: 6. The CDR3 bases are TGTGCCAGCAGTCGGGACAGGGCGGAGGAAAAACTGTTTTTT. Its protein product is CASSRDRAEEKLFF.

V gene TRBV6-1 combines with J gene TRBJ2-7; TRBD2 might be the D (6 bases). The CDR3 extends over 16 amino acids. V was pared by 2 bases and J by 3 bases, with 17 bases between. From germline, CDR1 is MNHNS and CDR2 SASEGT. CDR3 bases: TGTGCCAGCAGTGAAACTATGGGGGGACCCCGCTACGAGCAGTACTTC. This sequence encodes CASSETMGGPRYEQYF.

This clone was found a few times. This sequence joins TRBV5-5 and TRBJ2-7, with TRBD1 as a possible D gene (7 bases). CDR1 SGHKS and CDR2 YYEKEE come from the germline V gene (reference sequence). The CDR3 spans 14 residues. The ends were cut back, 5 bases at V and 0 bases at J, with 12 bases in the middle. Here the CDR3 reads CASRRGTDSYEQYF. CDR3 bases: TGTGCCAGCAGGCGCGGGACAGACTCCTACGAGCAGTACTTC.

The chain combines TRBV28 with TRBJ1-1, with 8 bases identical to TRBD1. Germline assignment: CDR1 MDHEN and CDR2 SYDVKM. V lost 4 bases to trimming and J lost 4 bases; unmatched junction nucleotides: 8. The CDR3 runs 15 residues. This CDR3 reads CASSSLTGVATEAFF. CDR3 DNA: TGTGCCAGCAGTTCCCTGACAGGGGTTGCCACTGAAGCTTTCTTT.

This chain uses TRBV11-2 with TRBJ1-5; no firm D call. Germline V gene sequence: CDR1 SGHAT, CDR2 FQNNGV. V was pared by 1 base and J by 6 bases, with 16 bases between. This CDR3 is built from 16 residues. CDR3: CASSLGVRQAGQPQHF. CDR3 nucleotide sequence: TGTGCCAGCAGCTTAGGTGTTCGGCAGGCGGGTCAGCCCCAGCATTTT.

V usage is TRBV2 and J usage is TRBJ2-7; 9 bases map to TRBD1. CDR1 SNHLY and CDR2 FYNNEI come from the germline V gene. The CDR3 consists of 14 residues. V gave up 10 bases and J gave up 2 bases; unmatched junction bases: 9. CDR3 DNA sequence: TGTGCCAACAGAGGACAGGGGCCGCCCTACGAGCAGTACTTC. Translating it yields CANRGQGPPYEQYF.

The CDR3 here is CASSLEAGGPVNEQFF. As DNA, the CDR3 is TGCGCCAGCAGCTTGGAAGCGGGAGGGCCGGTGAATGAGCAGTTCTTC. This chain links TRBV5-1 with TRBJ2-1, with TRBD2 identical over 10 bases. CDR3 length: 16 residues. The V and J ends lost 0 bases and 7 bases, in that order; junction bases with no gene match: 7. Germline CDR1 reads SGHRS; CDR2 reads YFSETQ.

The DNA for the CDR3 is TGTGCCAGCAGCTTCTTGGGACAGATCAATCAGCCCCAGCATTTT. Amino acid sequence: CASSFLGQINQPQHF. The chain uses TRBV7-2 and TRBJ1-5; TRBD1 agrees at 7 bases. The V and J ends lost 3 bases and 3 bases, in that order; junction bases with no gene match: 5. CDR1 is SGHTA and CDR2 is FQGNSA in the germline V gene. This CDR3 has 15 amino acids. Variable domain in full (rest from reference TRBV7-2 and TRBJ1-5): GAGVSQSPSNKVTEKGKDVELRCDPISGHTALYWYRQSLGQGLEFLIYFQGNSAPDKSGLPSDRFSAERTGGSVSTLTIQRTQQEDSAVYLCASSFLGQINQPQHFGDGTRLSIL.

This chain connects TRBV7-9 to TRBJ1-5, with D tentatively TRBD1 (6 bases). The CDR3 consists of 14 residues. The germline gives CDR1 SEHNR, CDR2 FQNEAQ (reference sequence). Trimming took off 5 bases at V and 4 bases at J, with 12 bases between the two ends. CDR3 sequence: CASSPGQRNQPQHF. The CDR3 nucleotides are TGTGCCAGCAGCCCCGGACAGAGAAATCAGCCCCAGCATTTT.

For the CDR3, the DNA is TGTGCCTGGAGCTCAGGGGGTGGAAACACCATATATTTT. As protein: CAWSSGGGNTIYF. J is TRBJ1-3 and V is TRBV30; 7 nucleotides align to TRBD1. Germline V gives CDR1 GTSNPN, CDR2 SVGIG (reference sequence). The CDR3 has 13 amino acids. Trimming cost V 3 bases and J 3 bases; bases outside gene matches: 2. Supplemented by reference TRBV30 and TRBJ1-3, the full variable domain reads SQTIHQWPATLVQPVGSPLSLECTVEGTSNPNLYWYRQAAGRGLQLLFYSVGIGQISSEVPQNLSASRPQDRQFILSSKKLLLSDSGFYLCAWSSGGGNTIYFGEGSWLTVV.

In its sample, this clone was seen a few times. The chain couples TRBV4-1 to TRBJ1-5; D is unclear. CDR3 length: 16 residues. Trimming pared 4 bases from V and 4 bases from J, leaving 17 bases between. Germline V gene data show CDR1 as MGHRA and CDR2 as YSYEKL. In nucleotides, the CDR3 is TGCGCCAGCAGCCCAGTGGGGAGCGGGCTAAATCAGCCCCAGCATTTT. Amino acid sequence: CASSPVGSGLNQPQHF.

This clone has just a few counts. CDR3 residues: CASSQGRAGANVLTF. The DNA of the CDR3 is TGTGCCAGCAGCCAGGGTCGGGCTGGGGCCAACGTCCTGACTTTC. The V call is TRBV3-1 (or the pseudogene TRBV3-2), the J call TRBJ2-6; D gene uncertain. Germline assignment: CDR1 LGHDT and CDR2 YNNKEL (reference sequence). This CDR3 spans 15 amino acids. Deletions cut 3 bases from V and 2 bases from J, with 8 bases between.

This chain joins TRBV18 and TRBJ1-5, with a weak D call TRBD1 (5 bases). The length of the CDR3 is 14 residues. Trimming took 3 bases from V and 7 from J, leaving 13 bases between them. Germline lookup yields CDR1 KGHSH and CDR2 LQKENI. Here the CDR3 reads CASSPDRGVQPQHF. As DNA, the CDR3 is TGTGCCAGCTCACCCGACCGGGGGGTGCAGCCCCAGCATTTT.